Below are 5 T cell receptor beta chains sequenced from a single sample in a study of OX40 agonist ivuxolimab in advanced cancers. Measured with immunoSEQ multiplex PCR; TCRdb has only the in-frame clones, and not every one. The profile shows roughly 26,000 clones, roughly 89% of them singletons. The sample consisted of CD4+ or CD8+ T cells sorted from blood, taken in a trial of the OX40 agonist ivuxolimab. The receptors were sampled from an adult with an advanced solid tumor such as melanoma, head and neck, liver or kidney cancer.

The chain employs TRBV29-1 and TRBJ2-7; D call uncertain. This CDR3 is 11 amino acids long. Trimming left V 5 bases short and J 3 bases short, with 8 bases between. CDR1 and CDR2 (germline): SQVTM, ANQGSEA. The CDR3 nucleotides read TGCAGCGTTATGGACGGCTACGAGCAGTACTTC. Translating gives CSVMDGYEQYF.

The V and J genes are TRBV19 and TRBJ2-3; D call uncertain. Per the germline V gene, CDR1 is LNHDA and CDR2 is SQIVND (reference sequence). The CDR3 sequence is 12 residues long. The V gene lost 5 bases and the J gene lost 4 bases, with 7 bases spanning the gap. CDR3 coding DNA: TGTGCCAGTAGTTGGGGTGCAGATACGCAGTATTTT. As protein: CASSWGADTQYF.

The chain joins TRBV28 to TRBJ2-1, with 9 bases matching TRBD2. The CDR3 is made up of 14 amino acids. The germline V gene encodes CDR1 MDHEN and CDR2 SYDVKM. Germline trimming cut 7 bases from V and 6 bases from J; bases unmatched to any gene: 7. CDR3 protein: CASKGLAGPNEQFF. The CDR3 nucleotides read TGTGCCAGCAAGGGGCTAGCGGGACCCAATGAGCAGTTCTTC.

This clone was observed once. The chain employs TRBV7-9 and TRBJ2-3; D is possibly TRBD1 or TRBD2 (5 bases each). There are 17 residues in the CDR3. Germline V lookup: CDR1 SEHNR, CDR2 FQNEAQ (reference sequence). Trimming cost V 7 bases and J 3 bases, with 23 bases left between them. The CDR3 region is CASTLPWGYSETDTQYF. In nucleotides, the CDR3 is TGTGCCAGCACTCTCCCCTGGGGGTACAGTGAAACAGATACGCAGTATTTT.

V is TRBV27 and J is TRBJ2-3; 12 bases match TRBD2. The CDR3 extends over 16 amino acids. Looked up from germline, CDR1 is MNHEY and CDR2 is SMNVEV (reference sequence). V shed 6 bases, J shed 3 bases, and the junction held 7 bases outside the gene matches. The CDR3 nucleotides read TGTGCCAGCAGCCTCCTCCTAGCGGGAGGGACAGATACGCAGTATTTT. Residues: CASSLLLAGGTDTQYF.